This T cell receptor beta chain was captured in a study of Graves' ophthalmopathy and Graves' hyperthyroidism (dated by TCRdb to 2016 to 2019). In terms of the full investigation: Hyperthyroidism was considered stable if no progression to ophthalmopathy occurred within 18 months of follow-up. The study used signatures of the TCR beta repertoire to tell Graves' ophthalmopathy apart from Graves' hyperthyroidism and to predict which patients would progress to ophthalmopathy. In total, approximately 130 blood samples were TCR-sequenced: roughly 45 ophthalmopathy, some 75 hyperthyroidism and about 17 hyperthyroidism-to-ophthalmopathy patients. A discovery set of 95 to 100 patients (more than 40 ophthalmopathy, approximately 58 stable hyperthyroidism) was enrolled to explore V-J signatures distinguishing ophthalmopathy from hyperthyroidism. An independent validation cohort was composed of some 18 hyperthyroidism patients and about 17 patients who later progressed from hyperthyroidism to ophthalmopathy. In several hyperthyroidism patients, the T-cell repertoires found in thyroid tissue were compared with those found in blood. After sampling, hyperthyroidism patients received methimazole starting at 30 mg daily, and ophthalmopathy patients received high-dose intravenous methylprednisolone. Findings and caveats that apply to the study as a whole: In validation, the model predicted ophthalmopathy progression with more than 70% sensitivity and about 77% specificity; about a dozen predicted patients were CT-confirmed with GO in a median of approximately six months. Most expanded thyroid clonotypes with a frequency above 0.001 also appeared in blood, which suggests that blood repertoires may reflect the immune response in the thyroid. Sample size was not statistically predetermined, and group allocation was not concealed from the investigators. In cross-validation, the 13-signature model distinguished ophthalmopathy from stable hyperthyroidism with nearly 90% sensitivity and nearly 82% specificity, and in the test set the corresponding values were about 80% and 75%.

The CDR3 has 13 amino acids, counting the end cysteine and phenylalanine. The DNA shown is the 39-base CDR3, in frame from base 1. CDR1 and CDR2, per the germline V gene (reference sequence), are DFQATT and SNEGSKA. Trimming leaves V shorter by 1 base and J shorter by 8 bases, with the junction holding 4 bases beyond the gene matches. This clonotype was counted ten times or more. It has no known antigen specificity. No quality values exist for individual bases; no much larger clone is one base distant. For repertoire sequencing, TCR beta CDR3 regions were amplified from RNA transcripts. The first round of RT-PCR was done with HTBI primers and the Qiagen OneStep RT-PCR kit, and was followed by a second round of multiplex PCR, then size selection and purification. Sequencing of the libraries was carried out on an Illumina HiSeq2000 in paired-end mode with 100 bp reads. The authors processed their data as follows. SOAPnuke was used for read processing, and reads with adapters, uncalled bases, a mean Phred below 15, or no exact constant-primer or identifier match were discarded. COPE v1.2.5 was used to merge the high-quality paired reads. Unique nucleotide sequences were defined as clonotypes and aligned to IMGT TRB V, D and J references using MiTCR v1.1. The analysis was limited to V-J combinations with a frequency above 0.0001, which together covered around 99% of the repertoires. A TCR clonal expansion and chaos score per V-J combination was defined as the ratio of F50 clonal expansion to chaos observed in the TCRdist matrix. Welch's t-statistics and random forest were used to narrow the features down to more than 10 V-J combinations, which were then fed into a naive Bayes classifier. The similarity between thyroid and blood repertoires was quantified using the Morisita-Horn index. The public reads were run again by TCRdb, first through fastp at Q25 and then through MiXCR, and only productive beta chains were kept. For every CDR3 protein sequence, its rows merge into one entry that carries the most common genes and DNA. Here the V and J calls rest on TCRdb's processing, not on the authors' analysis. This sample has 1 million to 1.3 million distinct CDR3 sequences in its table, and approximately 35% of those were observed once. In total, the top ten clones hold 11% of the sample.

Hyperthyroidism patients were newly diagnosed, with disease duration under 2 months, and aged 18 to 65 years. Anyone with other autoimmune diseases, uncontrolled infections, pregnancy or lactation was excluded from the study. Diagnosis was based on clinical symptoms, serum thyroxine, TRAb, thyroid ultrasound and orbital computed tomography. Total RNA was extracted using Trizol reagent, and RNA quality was checked on an Agilent 2100 Bioanalyzer. Sequencing was done on a sample of peripheral blood or thyroid tissue (not recorded which). The chain couples TRBV20-1 to TRBJ2-2, and 7 junctional nucleotides match TRBD2. The sequence was obtained from an adult man with Graves' hyperthyroidism. The CDR3 reads as follows: CSARASGAGELFF. The bases read TGCAGTGCTAGAGCTAGCGGCGCGGGGGAGCTGTTTTTT.